The 19 T cell receptor beta chains listed next were all sequenced from one sample in a study of STAT5B mutations in CD4+ large granular lymphocyte leukemia (dated by TCRdb to the early 2020s). The library was generated by the immunoSEQ multiplex PCR assay. TCRdb limited this immuneACCESS table to in-frame rearrangements with V and J called. A share of clones is missing; checked studies link under half to unresolved V genes, and the rest is unexplained. The sample table holds more than 40,000 clones, of which about four fifths were seen once. Together, the top ten hold 0.3% to 0.45% of the sample. Specimen: CD4+ T cells from blood buffy coats. The receptor source for this set is a human donor in good health.

The V call is TRBV7-9, the J call TRBJ2-3; D uncertain. V was clipped by 5 bases and J by 1 base, with 13 bases between them. The germline V gene encodes CDR1 SEHNR and CDR2 FQNEAQ (reference sequence). This CDR3 contains 15 residues. The CDR3 region is CASSRLTGGTDTQYF. Here the CDR3 DNA reads TGTGCCAGCAGCCGCCTTACTGGGGGCACAGATACGCAGTATTTT.

This rearrangement joins TRBV5-1 to TRBJ2-7; D tentatively fits TRBD1 or TRBD2 (7 bases each). There are 14 residues in the CDR3. Trimming left V 4 bases short and J 1 base short, with 12 bases between. Germline V gives CDR1 SGHRS, CDR2 YFSETQ. CDR3 loop: CASSPQGGSYEQYF. The CDR3 DNA is TGCGCCAGCAGCCCTCAGGGGGGGTCCTACGAGCAGTACTTC.

The chain links TRBV18 to TRBJ2-3, with 8 bases matching TRBD2. The V gene's germline CDR1 is KGHSH and CDR2 LQKENI. The CDR3 loop spans 14 amino acids. V lost 3 bases, J lost 5 bases, and 4 bases stayed unmatched. CDR3 residues: CASSPALAGDTQYF. CDR3 sequence (DNA): TGTGCCAGCTCACCGGCGCTAGCGGGAGATACGCAGTATTTT.

The genes are TRBV6-8 and TRBJ1-4, with a weak D call TRBD1 (6 bases). This CDR3 contains 14 residues. The ends were cut back, 6 bases at V and 2 bases at J, with 10 bases in the middle. CDR1 is MNHGY and CDR2 is SAAAGT in the germline V gene. The CDR3 loop is CASRQGWTNEKLFF. CDR3 coding DNA: TGTGCCAGCAGACAGGGATGGACTAATGAAAAACTGTTTTTT.

The chain is built from TRBV2 and TRBJ1-4; D is unclear. CDR3 length: 11 residues. V was clipped by 7 bases and J by 12 bases, with 12 bases between them. Germline lookup yields CDR1 SNHLY and CDR2 FYNNEI. The DNA of the CDR3 is TGTGCCAGCAATAACGGGGTGGAACTGTTTTTT. Translating gives CASNNGVELFF.

The rearrangement uses TRBV5-6 and TRBJ2-1; tentative D call: TRBD1 (7 bases). V was shortened by 4 bases and J by 13 bases, with 21 bases between the two germline ends. Looked up from germline, CDR1 is SGHDT and CDR2 is YYEEEE. The length of the CDR3 is 14 residues. The CDR3: CASSTQGGTAPQFF. In DNA, the CDR3 is TGTGCCAGCAGCACTCAAGGCGGGACAGCCCCTCAGTTCTTC.

The rearrangement uses TRBV5-1 and TRBJ1-2, with D possibly matching TRBD1 (5 bases). Trimming shortened V by 4 bases and J by 4 bases, and 11 bases separated the two germline ends. The CDR3 length is 13 residues. Germline assignment: CDR1 SGHRS and CDR2 YFSETQ. The chain's CDR3 is CASSGGTGYGYTF. In nucleotides, the CDR3 is TGCGCCAGCAGCGGGGGGACCGGCTATGGCTACACCTTC.

The V and J genes are TRBV18 and TRBJ2-7, with D perhaps matching TRBD2 (5 bases). CDR1 and CDR2 from the germline V gene are KGHSH and LQKENI. This CDR3 is built from 13 residues. V lost 3 bases and J 1 base, leaving 7 bases between the germline ends. The CDR3 sequence is CASSPSASYEQYF. CDR3 nucleotide sequence: TGTGCCAGCTCACCTAGCGCATCCTACGAGCAGTACTTC.

This clone was found a few times. J is TRBJ2-7 and V is TRBV5-4, with a weak D call TRBD1 (5 bases). Germline V gene sequence: CDR1 SGHNT, CDR2 YYREEE (reference sequence). This CDR3 has 13 amino acids. Trimming removed 4 bases at V and 6 bases at J, with 14 bases between. CDR3 in amino acids: CASSRVLGREQYF. The DNA of the CDR3 is TGTGCCAGCAGCCGGGTATTGGGGCGCGAGCAGTACTTC.

The chain is built from TRBV7-8 and TRBJ1-1; D is perhaps TRBD1 (5 bases). Germline V lookup: CDR1 SGHVS, CDR2 FQNEAQ. The V end was cut by 5 bases, the J end by 7 bases, with 17 bases between. The CDR3 totals 14 residues. CDR3 coding DNA: TGTGCCAGCAGCCCCCTCCGGGGCGGCCTTGAAGCTTTCTTT. As protein: CASSPLRGGLEAFF. The full variable domain, rest sourced from reference TRBV7-8 and TRBJ1-1, is GAGVSQSPRYKVAKRGQDVALRCDPISGHVSLFWYQQALGQGPEFLTYFQNEAQLDKSGLPSDRFFAERPEGSVSTLKIQRTQQEDSAVYLCASSPLRGGLEAFFGQGTRLTVV.

This chain joins TRBV30 and TRBJ1-3, with D perhaps matching TRBD1 (5 bases). The germline V gene encodes CDR1 GTSNPN and CDR2 SVGIG (reference sequence). The CDR3 has 15 amino acids. The ends were cut back, 4 bases at V and 2 bases at J, with 15 bases in the middle. CDR3 residues: CAWTTGRVPGNTIYF. CDR3 nucleotide sequence: TGTGCCTGGACAACAGGACGGGTCCCTGGAAACACCATATATTTT.

The chain recombines TRBV5-1 with TRBJ1-1; D possibly corresponds to TRBD1 (6 bases). Trimming stripped 7 bases from V and 1 base from J, with 14 bases between. The CDR3 length is 14 residues. CDR1 and CDR2 (germline): SGHRS, YFSETQ. CDR3 coding DNA: TGCGCCAGCCATGCCGTGACAGGGAACACTGAAGCTTTCTTT. Residues: CASHAVTGNTEAFF. Drawing the rest from reference TRBV5-1 and TRBJ1-1, the complete variable domain is KAGVTQTPRYLIKTRGQQVTLSCSPISGHRSVSWYQQTPGQGLQFLFEYFSETQRNKGNFPGRFSGRQFSNSRSEMNVSTLELGDSALYLCASHAVTGNTEAFFGQGTRLTVV.

The rearrangement uses TRBV6-4 and TRBJ2-1, with no clear D. CDR1 and CDR2 from the germline V gene are MRHNA and SNTAGT. The CDR3 has 15 amino acids. The V end lost 4 bases, the J end lost 6 bases, and 16 bases lay between the germline ends. CDR3 in DNA: TGTGCCAGCAGTGTTCAGCCGCACCCTGGCAATGAGCAGTTCTTC. Its translation is CASSVQPHPGNEQFF.

A single count supports this clone. Written as DNA, the CDR3 is TGTGCCAGCAGTGGAAACACAGGGCTTGAGACCCAGTACTTC. It translates to CASSGNTGLETQYF. This rearrangement joins TRBV6-1 to TRBJ2-5, with D possibly matching TRBD1 (6 bases). This CDR3 has 14 amino acids. Germline values: CDR1 MNHNS, CDR2 SASEGT. V lost 4 bases and J lost 5, with 14 bases in between.

The chain is built from TRBV15 and TRBJ2-2; D is possibly TRBD2 (6 bases). V lost 1 base and J lost 7, with 13 bases in between. CDR3 length equals 15 residues. Germline CDR1 LNHNV, CDR2 YYDKDF (reference sequence). CDR3 DNA: TGTGCCACCAGCAGAGGACTAGTCGGAGTCGGGGAGCTGTTTTTT. The encoded protein is CATSRGLVGVGELFF.

This clone was recorded once. As DNA, the CDR3 is TGTGCCAGCAGCTTAGAGGACAAAAATCAGCCCCAGCATTTT. It codes for CASSLEDKNQPQHF. This rearrangement joins TRBV7-8 to TRBJ1-5; a possible D gene is TRBD1 (5 bases). Trimming stripped 1 base from V and 4 bases from J, with 8 bases between. In germline, CDR1 is SGHVS, CDR2 FQNEAQ. CDR3 size: 14 residues.

The chain joins TRBV6-6 to TRBJ1-5; 9 nucleotides align to TRBD1. The V gene's germline CDR1 is MNHNY and CDR2 SVGAGI (reference sequence). Losses at the gene ends were 5 bases for V and 5 bases for J; bases not matched to a gene: 4. The CDR3 has 14 residues. The CDR3 spells CASSGDREHQPQHF. The CDR3 nucleotides are TGTGCCAGCAGTGGGGACAGGGAGCATCAGCCCCAGCATTTT.

V usage is TRBV2 and J usage is TRBJ2-3; perhaps TRBD2 as D (5 bases). The V gene's germline CDR1 is SNHLY and CDR2 FYNNEI. The CDR3 consists of 17 residues. Deletions cut 3 bases from V and 2 bases from J, with 18 bases between. The CDR3 region has the DNA TGTGCCAGCAGTGAGAGGGCCTCAAGGGCTCCCACAGATACGCAGTATTTT. It codes for CASSERASRAPTDTQYF.

The V and J genes are TRBV10-2 and TRBJ1-1; tentatively, D is TRBD1 (5 bases). The germline V and J ends were trimmed by 6 bases and 1 base, with 12 bases remaining between them. Germline V CDR1 and CDR2: WSHSY, SAAADI. This CDR3 has 14 amino acids. The chain's CDR3 is CASRGDRSNTEAFF. The CDR3 DNA is TGCGCCAGCAGAGGAGACAGATCGAACACTGAAGCTTTCTTT.